This T cell receptor beta chain was identified during a study of metastatic and nonmetastatic thyroid tumors. Study-wide context: Peripheral blood and tumor or nodule samples from malignant and benign thyroid patients were compared.

Comments on this clone: Its antigen remains unknown.

Regarding the study as a whole: The reported finding was significantly higher TCR beta diversity in malignant thyroid tumors relative to benign nodules, in blood and tumor.

Under the authors' procedure: The study's classifier, a distant-metastasis tool for papillary thyroid cancer, was built using CDR3 differences across clinicopathological groups. TCRdb re-clonotyped the PCR reads through MiXCR. The V and J calls come from TCRdb's annotation, not from the publication. The sample has around 64,000 clones, about 4% seen once. Prior to thyroid surgery, none of the patients had received any treatment. Sequenced sample: blood. The sequence was collected from a female donor with papillary thyroid cancer or a benign thyroid nodule (not recorded which). Some clones in this sample may be carry-over from other donors' samples.

The DNA for the CDR3 is TGTGCCATTGGTCCCCAGCTCACGGCCCACGAGCAGTACTTC. Translated: CAIGPQLTAHEQYF. The chain is built from TRBV10-3 and TRBJ2-7; D is uncertain. Trimming removed 9 bases from V and 5 bases from J, with 20 bases in between. Germline CDR1 and CDR2: ENHRY and SYGVKD. This CDR3 has 14 residues.